This is a list of T cell receptor beta chains from one sample in a study of CD8 T cells in Susac syndrome. TCRdb re-analysed the immunoSEQ multiplex PCR reads in MiXCR, keeping a single row per CDR3 protein. The profile covers around 150,000 distinct CDR3 sequences, with around 94% appearing a single time and approximately 0.27% taken by the ten largest. The sequenced sample consisted of CD8+ T cells from PBMCs. These receptors were taken from a human donor in good health. CDR3s include the opening cysteine and the closing phenylalanine or tryptophan. Fields, in order: J gene, D gene, clone size, V gene, CDR3 protein, CDR3 DNA. A D gene is named only where the DNA matches it firmly. The size entry is marked missing in some rows and otherwise reads once, few, many or a size class.

J: TRBJ1-1
D: NA
size: NA
V: TRBV27
CDR3: CASSFRTENTEAFF
DNA: TGTGCCAGCAGTTTTCGAACGGAGAACACTGAAGCTTTCTTT

J: TRBJ1-1
D: NA
size: few
V: TRBV9
CDR3: CASSPTGNTEAFF
DNA: TGTGCCAGCAGCCCTACCGGGAACACTGAAGCTTTCTTT

J: TRBJ2-1
D: TRBD1
size: NA
V: TRBV20-1
CDR3: CSASWGQYNEQFF
DNA: TGCAGTGCTAGTTGGGGACAGTACAATGAGCAGTTCTTC

J: TRBJ1-1
D: TRBD1
size: NA
V: TRBV27
CDR3: CASSLGQKKEAFF
DNA: TGTGCCAGCAGTCTGGGACAGAAAAAAGAAGCTTTCTTT

J: TRBJ2-1
D: NA
size: NA
V: TRBV29-1
CDR3: CSVEIGGDFSYNEQFF
DNA: TGCAGCGTTGAAATCGGCGGGGATTTCTCCTACAATGAGCAGTTCTTC

J: TRBJ1-2
D: TRBD1
size: NA
V: TRBV20-1
CDR3: CSAIAGGGYTF
DNA: TGCAGTGCTATCGCAGGGGGGGGCTACACCTTC

J: TRBJ2-7
D: TRBD2
size: NA
V: TRBV9
CDR3: CASSRGLAGAYEQYF
DNA: TGTGCCAGCAGCAGGGGACTAGCGGGAGCCTACGAGCAGTACTTC

J: TRBJ2-4
D: NA
size: NA
V: TRBV20-1
CDR3: CSVTTGNIQYF
DNA: TGCAGTGTCACCACCGGAAACATTCAGTACTTC

J: TRBJ1-1
D: NA
size: NA
V: TRBV28
CDR3: CASSLDGQNTEAFF
DNA: TGTGCCAGCAGTCTCGACGGACAGAACACTGAAGCTTTCTTT

J: TRBJ1-1
D: NA
size: few
V: TRBV13
CDR3: CASSLSQMNTEAFF
DNA: TGTGCCAGCAGCTTATCGCAGATGAACACTGAAGCTTTCTTT

J: TRBJ2-7
D: NA
size: NA
V: TRBV27
CDR3: CASSLTGTVAYEQYF
DNA: TGTGCCAGCAGTCTAACAGGGACGGTCGCCTACGAGCAGTACTTC

J: TRBJ2-1
D: NA
size: NA
V: TRBV24-1
CDR3: CATTQSGNEQFF
DNA: TGTGCCACCACCCAAAGCGGGAATGAGCAGTTCTTC

J: TRBJ2-1
D: NA
size: NA
V: TRBV20-1
CDR3: CSATRDPTYNEQFF
DNA: TGCAGTGCTACGAGGGACCCCACATACAATGAGCAGTTCTTC

J: TRBJ2-7
D: NA
size: NA
V: TRBV9
CDR3: CASTPGPSGEQYF
DNA: TGTGCCAGCACCCCGGGCCCCTCCGGCGAGCAGTACTTC

J: TRBJ2-1
D: NA
size: NA
V: TRBV21-1
CDR3: CASRWTGPKVYNEQFF
DNA: TGTGCCAGCAGGTGGACGGGCCCGAAGGTCTACAATGAGCAGTTCTTC

J: TRBJ2-1
D: TRBD2
size: NA
V: TRBV7-3
CDR3: CASSLRSGSYNEQFF
DNA: TGTGCCAGCAGCTTAAGAAGCGGGAGTTACAATGAGCAGTTCTTC

J: TRBJ2-7
D: NA
size: NA
V: TRBV15
CDR3: CATSNGRSSSYEQYF
DNA: TGTGCCACCAGCAACGGACGTTCGAGCTCCTACGAGCAGTACTTC

J: TRBJ2-1
D: TRBD2
size: NA
V: TRBV9
CDR3: CASSPLTSADEQFF
DNA: TGTGCCAGCAGCCCCTTAACTAGCGCCGATGAGCAGTTCTTC

J: TRBJ2-4
D: NA
size: NA
V: TRBV19
CDR3: CASSTLLQGIQYF
DNA: TGTGCCAGTAGTACCCTTCTCCAGGGTATTCAGTACTTC

J: TRBJ2-7
D: NA
size: NA
V: TRBV13
CDR3: CASSQRQLVDEQYF
DNA: TGTGCCAGCAGCCAAAGACAGCTTGTCGACGAGCAGTACTTC

J: TRBJ2-3
D: TRBD2
size: NA
V: TRBV29-1
CDR3: CSVVAGALEVMPDTQYF
DNA: TGCAGCGTTGTAGCGGGAGCGCTCGAAGTCATGCCAGATACGCAGTATTTT

J: TRBJ2-1
D: NA
size: NA
V: TRBV19
CDR3: CASSIGLAQANEQFF
DNA: TGTGCCAGTAGTATAGGACTCGCGCAGGCGAATGAGCAGTTCTTC

J: TRBJ2-2
D: NA
size: NA
V: TRBV9
CDR3: CASSVVRAGELFF
DNA: TGTGCCAGCAGCGTAGTAAGGGCCGGGGAGCTGTTTTTT

J: TRBJ1-1
D: NA
size: once
V: TRBV20-1
CDR3: CSARDVQVNTEAFF
DNA: TGCAGTGCTAGAGATGTGCAGGTGAACACTGAAGCTTTCTTT

J: TRBJ2-7
D: NA
size: NA
V: TRBV7-9
CDR3: CASSSLDGHYEQYF
DNA: TGTGCCAGCAGCTCCCTGGACGGTCACTACGAGCAGTACTTC

J: TRBJ2-1
D: NA
size: once
V: TRBV23-1
CDR3: CASSCGTVSYNEQFF
DNA: TGCGCCAGCAGTTGTGGGACCGTCTCCTACAATGAGCAGTTCTTC

J: TRBJ2-7
D: NA
size: once
V: TRBV6-5
CDR3: CASSPGGAGYEQYF
DNA: TGTGCCAGCAGCCCCGGCGGAGCCGGCTACGAGCAGTACTTC

J: TRBJ2-1
D: NA
size: once
V: TRBV27
CDR3: CASSLVGGGGEQFF
DNA: TGTGCCAGCAGTTTAGTTGGGGGAGGCGGTGAGCAGTTCTTC

J: TRBJ2-1
D: TRBD2
size: NA
V: TRBV3-1
CDR3: CASSQVPGLAYYNEQFF
DNA: TGTGCCAGCAGCCAAGTCCCGGGACTAGCGTACTACAATGAGCAGTTCTTC

J: TRBJ2-1
D: TRBD2
size: NA
V: TRBV30
CDR3: CAWSAGGTLDEQFF
DNA: TGTGCCTGGAGTGCGGGGGGTACGTTAGATGAGCAGTTCTTC

J: TRBJ2-3
D: NA
size: NA
V: TRBV27
CDR3: CASSLWGPDTQYF
DNA: TGTGCCAGCAGTTTATGGGGTCCAGATACGCAGTATTTT

J: TRBJ2-3
D: TRBD2
size: NA
V: TRBV20-1
CDR3: CSARETLSGLAVDTQYF
DNA: TGCAGTGCTAGAGAGACTCTATCGGGACTAGCTGTAGATACGCAGTATTTT

J: TRBJ2-6
D: NA
size: NA
V: TRBV28
CDR3: CASSHRGGGANVLTF
DNA: TGTGCCAGCAGCCACAGGGGAGGTGGGGCCAACGTCCTGACTTTC

J: TRBJ2-1
D: TRBD1
size: NA
V: TRBV3-1
CDR3: CASSVPGQGGNEQFF
DNA: TGTGCCAGCAGCGTTCCGGGACAGGGAGGTAATGAGCAGTTCTTC

J: TRBJ2-7
D: NA
size: NA
V: TRBV9
CDR3: CASSVGSVYEQYF
DNA: TGTGCCAGCAGCGTAGGGTCCGTCTACGAGCAGTACTTC

J: TRBJ1-4
D: TRBD1
size: NA
V: TRBV20-1
CDR3: CSAGTGNNEKLFF
DNA: TGCAGTGCCGGGACAGGGAATAATGAAAAACTGTTTTTT

J: TRBJ2-2
D: NA
size: NA
V: TRBV27
CDR3: CASAEDITLGELFF
DNA: TGTGCCAGCGCGGAAGATATAACGCTCGGGGAGCTGTTTTTT

J: TRBJ2-7
D: NA
size: NA
V: TRBV29-1
CDR3: CSVFLPTSRHYEQYF
DNA: TGCAGCGTTTTCCTCCCGACCTCTAGACACTACGAGCAGTACTTC

J: TRBJ2-7
D: TRBD2
size: NA
V: TRBV9
CDR3: CASSERLAGDEQYF
DNA: TGTGCCAGCAGCGAGCGACTAGCGGGAGACGAGCAGTACTTC

J: TRBJ2-7
D: NA
size: NA
V: TRBV28
CDR3: CASSLGTGITYEQYF
DNA: TGTGCCAGCAGTTTGGGGACGGGGATCACCTACGAGCAGTACTTC

J: TRBJ2-2
D: NA
size: NA
V: TRBV27
CDR3: CASSFRGPGELFF
DNA: TGTGCCAGCAGTTTCCGGGGTCCCGGGGAGCTGTTTTTT

J: TRBJ1-1
D: NA
size: NA
V: TRBV7-2
CDR3: CASSSSAPGGTEAFF
DNA: TGTGCCAGCAGCTCTTCAGCCCCGGGCGGCACTGAAGCTTTCTTT

J: TRBJ2-5
D: NA
size: NA
V: TRBV6-2/TRBV6-3
CDR3: CASSPVTFQETQYF
DNA: TGTGCCAGCAGCCCTGTGACATTTCAAGAGACCCAGTACTTC

J: TRBJ2-5
D: TRBD1
size: NA
V: TRBV29-1
CDR3: CSARDRISETQYF
DNA: TGCAGCGCTCGGGACAGGATTTCAGAGACCCAGTACTTC

J: TRBJ1-5
D: TRBD1
size: NA
V: TRBV9
CDR3: CASSATGQGQPQHF
DNA: TGTGCCAGCAGCGCGACAGGGCAGGGTCAGCCCCAGCATTTT

J: TRBJ2-7
D: NA
size: NA
V: TRBV12-3/TRBV12-4
CDR3: CASSPPNNYEQYF
DNA: TGTGCCAGCAGTCCCCCCAACAACTACGAGCAGTACTTC

J: TRBJ1-1
D: NA
size: few
V: TRBV20-1
CDR3: CSARDRLNTEAFF
DNA: TGCAGTGCTAGAGACAGGTTGAACACTGAAGCTTTCTTT

J: TRBJ2-1
D: NA
size: NA
V: TRBV3-1
CDR3: CASSQDRWLANEQFF
DNA: TGTGCCAGCAGCCAAGATCGGTGGCTAGCGAATGAGCAGTTCTTC

J: TRBJ2-2
D: NA
size: NA
V: TRBV27
CDR3: CASSFENTGELFF
DNA: TGTGCCAGCAGTTTCGAGAACACCGGGGAGCTGTTTTTT

J: TRBJ2-2
D: TRBD1
size: NA
V: TRBV29-1
CDR3: CSVEDGDRDTGELFF
DNA: TGCAGCGTTGAAGATGGGGACAGGGACACCGGGGAGCTGTTTTTT

J: TRBJ2-7
D: NA
size: few
V: TRBV2
CDR3: CASSPGTSSYEQYF
DNA: TGTGCCAGCAGTCCCGGGACATCCTCCTACGAGCAGTACTTC

J: TRBJ2-3
D: TRBD1
size: NA
V: TRBV9
CDR3: CASSGIQGMTTDTQYF
DNA: TGTGCCAGCAGCGGAATACAGGGGATGACCACAGATACGCAGTATTTT